Described below is a single T cell receptor beta chain sequence and its context. These data originate in a study of Ad26.COV2.S vaccination and SARS-CoV-2 variants. CDR1 is SGHTA, CDR2 FQGNSA, per germline. V was cut by 4 bases and J by 8 bases, with 12 bases left in between. CDR3 size: 13 residues. Only in-frame clones appear in the TCRdb table, and some are missing; sequencing was by immunoSEQ multiplex PCR. The sample lists some 180,000 clones, roughly 89% occurring once. The receptor was derived from a human donor who had recovered from COVID-19. V and J are TRBV7-2 and TRBJ1-5; maybe TRBD1 (6 bases). The sequences come from peripheral blood, collected after recovery from COVID-19. The CDR3 nucleotides are TGTGCCAGCAGCTCCGGGACACTAGAGCCCCAGCATTTT. Translated: CASSSGTLEPQHF.